This is a list of T cell receptor beta chains from one sample in a study of T cell responses to AZD1222 COVID-19 vaccine. TCRdb's table, derived via immunoSEQ multiplex PCR, lists solely in-frame clones and lacks some. The sample consists of more than 150,000 clones, 80% to 95% of them appearing once. Sample: peripheral blood, taken 28 days after the second AZD1222 dose. These receptor sequences come from an adult who received the AZD1222 COVID-19 vaccine. CDR3s include the opening cysteine and the closing phenylalanine or tryptophan. Fields, in order: V gene, clone size, D gene, J gene, CDR3 protein, CDR3 DNA. D genes are given only for firm matches. Expanded clones are given a class, and other clones once, few, many or no size at all.

TRBV28,NA,NA,TRBJ1-2,CASSLHPGNYGYTF,TGTGCCAGCAGTTTACATCCTGGGAACTATGGCTACACCTTC
TRBV28,NA,NA,TRBJ1-1,CASTKTRTEAFF,TGTGCCAGCACGAAGACACGAACTGAAGCTTTCTTT
TRBV4-1,NA,NA,TRBJ1-6,CASSQDGTPSSPLHF,TGCGCCAGCAGCCAAGATGGGACACCTAGCTCACCCCTCCACTTT
TRBV18,NA,TRBD2,TRBJ2-7,CASSKTSGYEQYF,TGTGCCAGCTCGAAGACTAGCGGCTACGAGCAGTACTTC
TRBV30,NA,NA,TRBJ1-1,CAWSSRGGRVLNTEAFF,TGTGCCTGGAGTTCGCGGGGAGGGAGGGTCCTGAACACTGAAGCTTTCTTT
TRBV2,NA,NA,TRBJ2-7,CASSGLVLGVAQYEQYF,TGTGCCAGCAGTGGGTTGGTTTTGGGGGTCGCCCAGTACGAGCAGTACTTC
TRBV9,NA,NA,TRBJ2-5,CASSVGPQAQETQYF,TGTGCCAGCAGCGTAGGTCCTCAAGCCCAAGAGACCCAGTACTTC
TRBV5-1,few,NA,TRBJ1-4,CASSSGDPLGEKLFF,TGCGCCAGCAGCTCCGGCGACCCTTTAGGTGAAAAACTGTTTTTT
TRBV28,NA,NA,TRBJ1-1,CASSRGREGNTEAFF,TGTGCCAGCAGCCGGGGCCGGGAGGGGAACACTGAAGCTTTCTTT
TRBV24-1,NA,NA,TRBJ2-5,CATSDLQGNFQETQYF,TGTGCCACCAGTGATCTTCAGGGTAACTTCCAAGAGACCCAGTACTTC
TRBV6-5,NA,TRBD1,TRBJ1-1,CATTLQGGMNTEAFF,TGTGCCACAACTCTCCAGGGGGGGATGAACACTGAAGCTTTCTTT
TRBV7-2,NA,TRBD1,TRBJ2-2,CASPPTGFITGELFF,TGTGCCAGCCCTCCGACAGGGTTCATTACCGGGGAGCTGTTTTTT
TRBV30,NA,NA,TRBJ2-4,CAWTGGGTKNIQYF,TGTGCCTGGACCGGAGGAGGGACCAAAAACATTCAGTACTTC
TRBV5-8,NA,NA,TRBJ1-2,CASSLRGARGYTF,TGTGCCAGCAGCCTACGAGGGGCAAGGGGCTACACCTTC
TRBV5-1,NA,NA,TRBJ2-7,CASSPLRRESGEQYF,TGCGCCAGCAGCCCCCTGAGGAGGGAGTCGGGCGAGCAGTACTTC
TRBV3-1/TRBV3-2,once,NA,TRBJ1-2,CASSQVPGSGYTF,TGTGCCAGCAGCCAAGTCCCAGGGAGCGGCTACACCTTC
TRBV5-1,NA,TRBD1,TRBJ2-2,CASSFPGTGGRTGELFF,TGCGCCAGCAGCTTTCCCGGGACAGGGGGTAGGACCGGGGAGCTGTTTTTT
TRBV9,NA,TRBD2,TRBJ2-7,CASSPGGLLEQYF,TGTGCCAGCAGCCCGGGGGGTCTCCTCGAGCAGTACTTC
TRBV28,NA,TRBD1,TRBJ1-5,CASSFGRQGIFQPQHF,TGTGCCAGCAGTTTCGGTCGACAGGGAATTTTTCAGCCCCAGCATTTT
TRBV6-4,NA,NA,TRBJ2-3,CASGAGGGGTDTQYF,TGTGCCAGCGGCGCCGGTGGGGGTGGCACAGATACGCAGTATTTT
TRBV27,NA,TRBD2,TRBJ2-7,CASTPAGGPYEQYF,TGTGCCAGCACTCCAGCGGGAGGGCCCTACGAGCAGTACTTC
TRBV7-8,NA,NA,TRBJ2-1,CASSLDQYNEQFF,TGTGCCAGCAGCTTAGACCAGTACAATGAGCAGTTCTTC
TRBV7-2,once,NA,TRBJ2-7,CASSLEDRSYEQYF,TGTGCCAGCAGCTTAGAGGATAGGTCCTACGAGCAGTACTTC
TRBV12-3/TRBV12-4,NA,NA,TRBJ2-5,CASRHGPRETQYF,TGTGCCAGCAGACACGGGCCTCGAGAGACCCAGTACTTC
TRBV27,once,NA,TRBJ2-7,CASSPSGGGIVAGSTSYEQYF,TGTGCCAGCAGTCCGTCGGGAGGGGGCATAGTAGCGGGCTCTACTTCCTACGAGCAGTACTTC
TRBV6-5,NA,TRBD1,TRBJ1-6,CASRAGTGNSPLHF,TGTGCCAGCAGGGCAGGGACAGGGAATTCACCCCTCCACTTT
TRBV6-4,few,TRBD1,TRBJ2-1,CASSISGTDYDEQFF,TGTGCCAGCAGCATATCCGGGACAGATTATGATGAGCAGTTCTTC
TRBV12-2,NA,NA,TRBJ2-1,CASRLGLPGLRRVEQFF,TGTGCAAGTCGCTTAGGCCTGCCGGGGCTACGGAGAGTTGAGCAGTTCTTC
TRBV6-1,NA,NA,TRBJ2-7,CASSEALVYEQYF,TGTGCCAGCAGTGAAGCACTTGTCTACGAGCAGTACTTC
TRBV28,once,NA,TRBJ2-7,CASSFEDGLYEQYF,TGTGCCAGCAGTTTTGAGGACGGGCTATACGAGCAGTACTTC
TRBV3-1/TRBV3-2,NA,NA,TRBJ2-4,CASSQGGGSLNIQYF,TGTGCCAGCAGCCAAGGGGGCGGTAGTTTAAACATTCAGTACTTC
TRBV1,NA,NA,TRBJ2-7,CTSSQVKRGQYEQYF,TGCACCAGCAGCCAAGTCAAGAGGGGTCAGTACGAGCAGTACTTC
TRBV14,NA,NA,TRBJ2-7,CASSQDQGSVSYEQYF,TGTGCCAGCAGCCAAGATCAGGGCTCGGTCTCCTACGAGCAGTACTTC
TRBV3-1/TRBV3-2,NA,NA,TRBJ1-6,CASSMRGYRTPLHF,TGTGCCAGCTCCATGCGGGGGTATAGGACACCCCTCCACTTT
TRBV9,NA,TRBD2,TRBJ2-1,CASSASSGAREQFF,TGTGCCAGCAGCGCCTCTAGCGGGGCTAGGGAGCAGTTCTTC
TRBV30,NA,NA,TRBJ2-1,CAWTQDNEQFF,TGTGCCTGGACACAGGATAATGAGCAGTTCTTC
TRBV28,few,NA,TRBJ2-7,CASSPRTVHTYEQYF,TGTGCCAGCTCACCCCGGACGGTTCATACCTACGAGCAGTACTTC
TRBV6-5,NA,NA,TRBJ1-2,CASSLSERYYGYTF,TGTGCCAGCAGCCTCTCCGAACGGTACTATGGCTACACCTTC
TRBV7-8,NA,TRBD1,TRBJ1-2,CASSLAPPQGGYYGYTF,TGTGCCAGCAGCTTAGCCCCCCCACAGGGGGGATACTATGGCTACACCTTC
TRBV16,NA,TRBD1,TRBJ1-5,CASSQRTGALGSQHF,TGTGCCAGCAGCCAACGGACAGGGGCTCTAGGGTCCCAGCATTTT
TRBV24-1,NA,NA,TRBJ2-5,CATSETGTRIRETQYF,TGTGCCACCAGTGAAACCGGGACGCGGATAAGGGAGACCCAGTACTTC
TRBV5-4,few,TRBD1,TRBJ1-1,CASSLVGQGRAFF,TGTGCCAGCAGCTTGGTCGGACAGGGGAGAGCTTTCTTT
TRBV6-5,NA,NA,TRBJ1-3,CASRWGHGNTIYF,TGTGCCAGCCGCTGGGGGCATGGAAACACCATATATTTT
TRBV11-3,NA,NA,TRBJ2-1,CASSFGWANEQFF,TGTGCCAGCAGCTTCGGCTGGGCTAATGAGCAGTTCTTC
TRBV5-1,NA,NA,TRBJ2-7,CASSFLQDSSYEQYF,TGCGCCAGCAGCTTCCTCCAGGACTCCTCCTACGAGCAGTACTTC
TRBV7-9,NA,NA,TRBJ1-2,CASSRTGLSYGYTF,TGTGCCAGCAGCCGAACAGGGCTTTCCTATGGCTACACCTTC
TRBV7-2,NA,TRBD1,TRBJ2-7,CASSPRQGAYEQYF,TGTGCCAGCAGCCCAAGACAGGGGGCCTACGAGCAGTACTTC
TRBV30,NA,TRBD1,TRBJ1-6,CAWSEDRGPPLHF,TGTGCCTGGAGTGAGGACAGGGGTCCACCCCTCCACTTT
TRBV2,NA,NA,TRBJ1-1,CASSGGWVNTEAFF,TGTGCCAGCAGTGGGGGATGGGTGAACACTGAAGCTTTCTTT
TRBV30,NA,TRBD1,TRBJ2-7,CAWSVLGQGASYEQYF,TGTGCCTGGAGTGTACTAGGACAGGGGGCCTCCTACGAGCAGTACTTC
TRBV18,NA,NA,TRBJ2-7,CASSLDRAYEQYF,TGTGCCAGCTCACTAGATCGGGCCTACGAGCAGTACTTC
TRBV7-9,NA,TRBD2,TRBJ2-7,CASSPRPGGPSRLSNEQYF,TGTGCCAGCAGCCCCAGACCGGGAGGCCCCTCTCGCCTATCTAACGAGCAGTACTTC
TRBV24-1,NA,TRBD1,TRBJ2-2,CATSLRTGGTGELFF,TGTGCCACCAGTCTGAGGACAGGGGGAACCGGGGAGCTGTTTTTT
TRBV5-6,NA,TRBD2,TRBJ2-1,CASSLPTSGSHNEQFF,TGTGCCAGCAGCTTGCCGACTAGCGGGAGCCACAATGAGCAGTTCTTC
TRBV28,NA,NA,TRBJ2-7,CASSPSFVGEQYF,TGTGCCAGCAGTCCCTCCTTTGTTGGCGAGCAGTACTTC
TRBV2,NA,TRBD1,TRBJ2-7,CASTGQGTNYEQYF,TGTGCCAGCACTGGACAGGGAACGAACTACGAGCAGTACTTC
TRBV28,NA,NA,TRBJ2-3,CASSVSRTRNTQYF,TGTGCCAGCAGTGTCAGTCGGACGAGGAATACGCAGTATTTT